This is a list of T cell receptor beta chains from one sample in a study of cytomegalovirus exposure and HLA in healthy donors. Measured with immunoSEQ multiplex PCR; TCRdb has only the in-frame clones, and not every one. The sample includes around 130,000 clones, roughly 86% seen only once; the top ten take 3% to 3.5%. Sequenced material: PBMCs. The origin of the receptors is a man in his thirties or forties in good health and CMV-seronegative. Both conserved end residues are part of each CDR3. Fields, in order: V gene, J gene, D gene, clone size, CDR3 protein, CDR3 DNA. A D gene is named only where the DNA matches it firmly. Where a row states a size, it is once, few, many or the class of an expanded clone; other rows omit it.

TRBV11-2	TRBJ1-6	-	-	CASSTGGRGWNSPLHF	TGTGCCAGCAGCACGGGGGGCAGGGGTTGGAATTCACCCCTCCACTTT
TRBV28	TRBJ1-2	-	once	CASSSNGYTF	TGTGCCAGCAGTTCTAATGGCTACACCTTC
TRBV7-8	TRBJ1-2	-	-	CASSLVLREDGYTF	TGTGCCAGCAGCTTAGTATTGAGGGAAGATGGCTACACCTTC
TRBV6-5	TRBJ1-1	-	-	CASSSNRAGAEAFF	TGTGCCAGCAGTTCCAACAGGGCGGGCGCTGAAGCTTTCTTT
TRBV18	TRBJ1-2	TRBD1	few	CASSPGQGAYGYTF	TGTGCCAGCTCACCTGGACAGGGAGCCTATGGCTACACCTTC
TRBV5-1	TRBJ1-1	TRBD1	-	CASSSQDRGQAFF	TGCGCCAGCAGCTCCCAGGACAGGGGACAAGCTTTCTTT
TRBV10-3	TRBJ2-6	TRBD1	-	CAISPKGQGTGANVLTF	TGTGCCATCAGTCCCAAGGGACAGGGAACAGGGGCCAACGTCCTGACTTTC
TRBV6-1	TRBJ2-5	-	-	CASSEVGLALQETQYF	TGTGCCAGCAGTGAAGTAGGGCTAGCGTTACAAGAGACCCAGTACTTC
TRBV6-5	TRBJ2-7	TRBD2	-	CASSYSGLAGSYEQYF	TGTGCCAGCAGTTACTCGGGACTAGCGGGCTCCTACGAGCAGTACTTC
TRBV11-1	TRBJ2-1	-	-	CASSLGFIQGRDEQFF	TGTGCCAGCAGCTTAGGCTTTATCCAGGGTAGAGATGAGCAGTTCTTC
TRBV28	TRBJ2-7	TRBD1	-	CASSRGQDYEQYF	TGTGCCAGCAGTCGGGGACAGGACTACGAGCAGTACTTC
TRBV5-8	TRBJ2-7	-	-	CASSLDRSSYEQYF	TGTGCCAGCAGCTTGGACAGGTCTTCCTACGAGCAGTACTTC
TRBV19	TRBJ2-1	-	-	CASRQDPYNEQFF	TGTGCCAGTAGACAGGATCCTTACAATGAGCAGTTCTTC
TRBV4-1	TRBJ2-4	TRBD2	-	CASSFPSGGKNIQYF	TGCGCCAGCAGCTTCCCAAGCGGGGGAAAAAACATTCAGTACTTC
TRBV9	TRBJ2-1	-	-	CASSVRVALASNEQFF	TGTGCCAGCAGCGTAAGGGTTGCCCTAGCTAGCAATGAGCAGTTCTTC
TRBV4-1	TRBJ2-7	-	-	CASSLQGGYEQYF	TGCGCCAGCAGCCTCCAAGGGGGCTACGAGCAGTACTTC
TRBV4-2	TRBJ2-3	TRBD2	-	CASSRASGESTDTQYF	TGTGCCAGCAGTCGTGCTAGCGGGGAGAGCACAGATACGCAGTATTTT
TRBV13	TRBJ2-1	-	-	CASSLRSSSYNEQFF	TGTGCCAGCAGCTTACGGTCTAGCTCCTACAATGAGCAGTTCTTC
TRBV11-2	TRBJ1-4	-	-	CASSPGGRGRSEKLFF	TGTGCCAGCAGCCCGGGAGGCAGGGGACGGAGTGAAAAACTGTTTTTT
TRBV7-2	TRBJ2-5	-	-	CASRRQETQYF	TGTGCCTCGCGCAGGCAAGAGACCCAGTACTTC
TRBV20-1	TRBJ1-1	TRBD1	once	CSAGPTGLAFF	TGCAGTGCTGGACCGACAGGGTTGGCTTTCTTT
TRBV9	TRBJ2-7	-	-	CASSVGQSIHEQYF	TGTGCCAGCAGCGTAGGCCAGTCCATCCACGAGCAGTACTTC
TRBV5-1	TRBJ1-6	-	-	CASSFGRGNSPLHF	TGCGCCAGCAGCTTCGGACGCGGGAATTCACCCCTCCACTTT
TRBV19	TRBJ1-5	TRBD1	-	CASSTGQGDNQPQHF	TGTGCCAGTAGTACGGGACAGGGCGACAATCAGCCCCAGCATTTT
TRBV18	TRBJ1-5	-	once	CASSPSLYQPQHF	TGTGCCAGCTCACCGAGCCTTTATCAGCCCCAGCATTTT
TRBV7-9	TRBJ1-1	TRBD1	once	CASSPATGSYTEAFF	TGTGCCAGCAGCCCCGCGACAGGGTCTTACACTGAAGCTTTCTTT
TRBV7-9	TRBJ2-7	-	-	CASSSPGISYEQYF	TGTGCCAGCAGCTCCCCGGGGATCTCCTACGAGCAGTACTTC
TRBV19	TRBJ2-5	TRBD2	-	CASMDSSGGVVVQYF	TGTGCCAGTATGGATTCTAGCGGGGGGGTGGTGGTCCAGTACTTC
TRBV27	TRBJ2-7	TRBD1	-	CASSLTMDRQVYEQYF	TGTGCCAGCAGTTTAACGATGGACAGGCAGGTCTACGAGCAGTACTTC
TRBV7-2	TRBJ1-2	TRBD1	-	CASSSYRGVDYGYTF	TGTGCCAGCAGCTCTTACAGGGGGGTAGACTATGGCTACACCTTC
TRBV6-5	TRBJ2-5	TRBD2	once	CASKRTRGTQYF	TGTGCCAGCAAAAGGACTAGAGGGACCCAGTACTTC